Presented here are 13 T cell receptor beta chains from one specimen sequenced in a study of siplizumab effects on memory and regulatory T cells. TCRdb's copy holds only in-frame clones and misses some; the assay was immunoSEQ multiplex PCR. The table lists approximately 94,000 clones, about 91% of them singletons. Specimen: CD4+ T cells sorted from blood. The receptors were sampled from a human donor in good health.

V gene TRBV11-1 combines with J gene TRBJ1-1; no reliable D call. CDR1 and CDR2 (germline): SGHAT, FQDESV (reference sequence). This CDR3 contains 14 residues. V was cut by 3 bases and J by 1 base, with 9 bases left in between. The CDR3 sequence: CASSFGNANTEAFF. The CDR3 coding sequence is TGTGCCAGCAGCTTTGGCAATGCGAACACTGAAGCTTTCTTT.

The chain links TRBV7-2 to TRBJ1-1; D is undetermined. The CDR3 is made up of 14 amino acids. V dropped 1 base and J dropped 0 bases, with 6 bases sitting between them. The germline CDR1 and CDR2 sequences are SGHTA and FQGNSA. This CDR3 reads CASSLGGMNTEAFF. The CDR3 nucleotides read TGTGCCAGCAGCTTAGGCGGTATGAACACTGAAGCTTTCTTT.

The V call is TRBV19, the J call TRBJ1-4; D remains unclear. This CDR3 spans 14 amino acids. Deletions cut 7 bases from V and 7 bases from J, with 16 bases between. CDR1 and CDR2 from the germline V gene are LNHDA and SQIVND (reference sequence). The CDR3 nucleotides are TGTGCCAGTACCCCTGACCTGGCGTTTGAAAAACTGTTTTTT. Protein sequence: CASTPDLAFEKLFF. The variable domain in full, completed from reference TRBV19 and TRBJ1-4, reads DGGITQSPKYLFRKEGQNVTLSCEQNLNHDAMYWYRQDPGQGLRLIYYSQIVNDFQKGDIAEGYSVSREKKESFPLTVTSAQKNPTAFYLCASTPDLAFEKLFFGSGTQLSVL.

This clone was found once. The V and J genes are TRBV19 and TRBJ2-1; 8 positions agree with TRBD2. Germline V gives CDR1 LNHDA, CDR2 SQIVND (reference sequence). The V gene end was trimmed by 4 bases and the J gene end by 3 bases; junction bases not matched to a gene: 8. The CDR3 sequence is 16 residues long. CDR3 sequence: CASSTQRGPLYNEQFF. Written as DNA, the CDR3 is TGTGCCAGTAGTACCCAGCGGGGGCCACTCTACAATGAGCAGTTCTTC.

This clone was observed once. In nucleotides, the CDR3 is TGCGCCAGCAGCTTGGGCAGGGAATCCGGAAACACCATATATTTT. Translating gives CASSLGRESGNTIYF. This chain links TRBV5-1 with TRBJ1-3; TRBD1 might be the D (5 bases). V gave up 0 bases and J gave up 4 bases, with 11 bases separating them. This CDR3 is 15 amino acids long. Germline V gene sequence: CDR1 SGHRS, CDR2 YFSETQ.

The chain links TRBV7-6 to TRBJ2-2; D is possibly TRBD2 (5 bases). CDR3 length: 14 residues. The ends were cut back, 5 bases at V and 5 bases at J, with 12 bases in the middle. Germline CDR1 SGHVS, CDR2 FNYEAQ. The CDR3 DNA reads TGTGCCAGCAGCGCCAGAACTAGTACCGGGGAGCTGTTTTTT. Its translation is CASSARTSTGELFF. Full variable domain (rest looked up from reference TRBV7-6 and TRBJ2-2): GAGVSQSPRYKVTKRGQDVALRCDPISGHVSLYWYRQALGQGPEFLTYFNYEAQQDKSGLPNDRFSAERPEGSISTLTIQRTEQRDSAMYRCASSARTSTGELFFGEGSRLTVL.

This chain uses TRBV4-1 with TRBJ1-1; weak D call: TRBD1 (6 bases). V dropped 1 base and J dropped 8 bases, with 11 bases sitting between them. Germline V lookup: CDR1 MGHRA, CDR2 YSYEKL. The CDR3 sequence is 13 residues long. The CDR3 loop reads CASSQGDIREAFF. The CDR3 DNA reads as TGCGCCAGCAGCCAAGGGGACATCCGAGAAGCTTTCTTT.

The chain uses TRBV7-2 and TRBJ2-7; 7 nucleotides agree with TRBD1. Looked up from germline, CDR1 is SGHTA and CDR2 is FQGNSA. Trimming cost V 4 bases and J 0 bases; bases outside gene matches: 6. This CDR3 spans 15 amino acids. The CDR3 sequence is CASSSTDRSSYEQYF. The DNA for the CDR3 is TGTGCCAGCAGCTCCACGGACAGGAGCTCCTACGAGCAGTACTTC.

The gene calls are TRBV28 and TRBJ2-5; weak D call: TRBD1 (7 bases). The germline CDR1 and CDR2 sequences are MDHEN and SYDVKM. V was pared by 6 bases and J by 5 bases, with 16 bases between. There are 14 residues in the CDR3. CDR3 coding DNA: TGTGCCAGCAGAATGGCAGGGGGGCACGAGACCCAGTACTTC. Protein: CASRMAGGHETQYF.

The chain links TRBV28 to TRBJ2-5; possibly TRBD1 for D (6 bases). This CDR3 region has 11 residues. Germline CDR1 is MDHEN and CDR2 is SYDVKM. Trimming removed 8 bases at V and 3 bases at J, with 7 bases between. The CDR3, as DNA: TGTGCCAGCTCAGGGGAAGAGACCCAGTACTTC. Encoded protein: CASSGEETQYF.

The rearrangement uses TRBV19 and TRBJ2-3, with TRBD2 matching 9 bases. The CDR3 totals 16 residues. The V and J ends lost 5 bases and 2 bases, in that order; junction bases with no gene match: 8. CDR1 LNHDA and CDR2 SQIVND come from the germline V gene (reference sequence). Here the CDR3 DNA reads TGTGCCAGTAGTGTTCTAGCGGGGCCTTACACAGATACGCAGTATTTT. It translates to CASSVLAGPYTDTQYF.

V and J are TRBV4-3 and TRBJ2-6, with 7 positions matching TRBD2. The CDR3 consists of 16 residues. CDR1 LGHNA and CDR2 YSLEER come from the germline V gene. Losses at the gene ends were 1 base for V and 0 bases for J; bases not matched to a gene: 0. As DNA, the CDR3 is TGCGCCAGCAGCCAAGGGGGGGGCTCTGGGGCCAACGTCCTGACTTTC. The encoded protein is CASSQGGGSGANVLTF.

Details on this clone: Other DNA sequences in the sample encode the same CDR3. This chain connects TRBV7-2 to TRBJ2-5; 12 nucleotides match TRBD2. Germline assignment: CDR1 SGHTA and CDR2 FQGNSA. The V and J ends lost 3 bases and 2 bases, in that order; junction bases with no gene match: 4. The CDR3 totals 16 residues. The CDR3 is CASSLGLAGGQETQYF. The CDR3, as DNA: TGTGCCAGCAGCTTGGGACTAGCGGGTGGGCAAGAGACCCAGTACTTC.